These 11 T cell receptor beta chains came from one sample sequenced in a study of blood T cell repertoires in COVID-19. The method was immunoSEQ multiplex PCR; TCRdb's version includes in-frame clones alone and lacks a portion of them. Of approximately 250,000 clones in the sample, roughly 85% were seen once. Sequenced: PBMCs or T cells enriched from blood (not recorded which). These receptors originate from a woman aged 50 to 60 with acute COVID-19.

The gene calls are TRBV6-2 or TRBV6-3 and TRBJ1-5; the match to TRBD1 covers 8 bases. V lost 6 bases to trimming and J lost 7 bases; unmatched junction nucleotides: 11. CDR1 is MNHEY, CDR2 SVGEGT, per germline. The CDR3 is made up of 15 amino acids. CDR3: CASSPGQGGRQPQHF. The CDR3 DNA reads TGTGCCAGCAGCCCAGGACAGGGTGGCAGGCAGCCCCAGCATTTT.

This chain uses TRBV4-3 with TRBJ2-7; TRBD2 matches at 14 bases. This CDR3 is built from 15 residues. J lost 4 bases, V lost 3 bases, and 2 bases had no gene match. Germline lookup yields CDR1 LGHNA and CDR2 YSLEER. CDR3 DNA sequence: TGCGCCAGCAGCCACGGGACTAGCGGGAGATACGAGCAGTACTTC. Protein sequence: CASSHGTSGRYEQYF.

This rearrangement joins TRBV27 to TRBJ1-2; 9 nucleotides match TRBD1. Germline assignment: CDR1 MNHEY and CDR2 SMNVEV (reference sequence). The CDR3 has 14 residues. The ends lost 5 bases at V and 10 bases at J; junction bases unmatched: 11. CDR3 sequence (DNA): TGTGCCAGCAGTCCGACAGGGGGAACTCTGGACTACACCTTC. Amino acids: CASSPTGGTLDYTF.

This chain joins TRBV3-1 (or the pseudogene TRBV3-2) and TRBJ1-3, with D perhaps TRBD1 (6 bases). V shed 3 bases and J shed 4 bases, with 7 bases lying between them. Germline V gives CDR1 LGHDT, CDR2 YNNKEL (reference sequence). The CDR3 is made up of 13 amino acids. CDR3 bases: TGTGCCAGCAGCCAGGGGGCAGGAAACACCATATATTTT. As protein: CASSQGAGNTIYF.

V usage is TRBV3-1 (or the pseudogene TRBV3-2) and J usage is TRBJ2-5; D call uncertain. The V gene lost 1 base and the J gene lost 2 bases, with 11 bases spanning the gap. This CDR3 region has 15 residues. Germline CDR1 LGHDT, CDR2 YNNKEL (reference sequence). CDR3 sequence (DNA): TGTGCCAGCAGCCAAGGTTCCGAGGTTCAAGAGACCCAGTACTTC. Translating it yields CASSQGSEVQETQYF.

The rearrangement links TRBV9 to TRBJ1-3; 7 bases fit TRBD1. The CDR3 runs to 14 residues. From germline, CDR1 is SGDLS and CDR2 YYNGEE. V shed 4 bases and J 4 bases; nucleotides not matched to a gene: 5. CDR3: CASSPTGMGNTIYF. The CDR3 DNA reads TGTGCCAGCAGCCCGACAGGGATGGGAAACACCATATATTTT.

V gene TRBV13 combines with J gene TRBJ2-3; the D is unclear. Between the trimmed V and J ends, which lost 6 bases and 0 bases, there was a span of 7 bases. This CDR3 comprises 13 residues. From germline, CDR1 is PRHDT and CDR2 FYEKMQ (reference sequence). In nucleotides, the CDR3 is TGTGCCAGCAGGTCGACTAGCACAGATACGCAGTATTTT. Protein product: CASRSTSTDTQYF.

The J gene is TRBJ2-7, the V gene TRBV11-3, with 9 bases identical to TRBD2. V lost 0 bases to trimming and J lost 0 bases; unmatched junction nucleotides: 0. The CDR3 has 15 residues. Germline CDR1 reads SGHNT; CDR2 reads YENEEA. CDR3 sequence (DNA): TGTGCCAGCAGCTTAGATAGCGGGAGCTCCTACGAGCAGTACTTC. Its protein is CASSLDSGSSYEQYF.

V gene TRBV7-9 combines with J gene TRBJ1-1; D unclear. V lost 4 bases and J 0 bases, leaving 9 bases between the germline ends. CDR3 size: 14 residues. CDR1 SEHNR and CDR2 FQNEAQ come from the germline V gene (reference sequence). CDR3 loop: CASSSDFMNTEAFF. CDR3 DNA sequence: TGTGCCAGCAGCTCGGACTTCATGAACACTGAAGCTTTCTTT.

The rearrangement uses TRBV11-2 and TRBJ1-2; 7 nucleotides agree with TRBD1. Germline CDR1 and CDR2: SGHAT and FQNNGV. V gave up 5 bases and J gave up 6 bases; unmatched junction bases: 15. The length of the CDR3 is 16 residues. Written as DNA, the CDR3 is TGTGCCAGCAGCGTCCTGAAGACAGGGCTTTGGGATGGCTACACCTTC. Translation: CASSVLKTGLWDGYTF.

This clone was found a few times. The chain joins TRBV5-5 to TRBJ1-1; weak D call: TRBD1 (6 bases). Looked up from germline, CDR1 is SGHKS and CDR2 is YYEKEE (reference sequence). The CDR3 extends over 14 amino acids. The V and J ends lost 5 bases and 4 bases respectively, with 15 bases between them. The CDR3 DNA follows: TGTGCCAGCAGACGACTCCCAGGGGCCACTGAAGCTTTCTTT. It yields the protein CASRRLPGATEAFF. The whole variable domain, remainder taken from reference TRBV5-5 and TRBJ1-1, is DAGVTQSPTHLIKTRGQQVTLRCSPISGHKSVSWYQQVLGQGPQFIFQYYEKEERGRGNFPDRFSARQFPNYSSELNVNALLLGDSALYLCASRRLPGATEAFFGQGTRLTVV.